What follows are 20 T cell receptor beta chains derived from one specimen sequenced in a study of shared clonotypes between healthy human individuals. The repertoire was sequenced with immunoSEQ multiplex PCR; TCRdb's copy has only in-frame clones and lacks some. Seen here are 2.3 million or so clones, 90% to 95% observed once, and the top ten hold 0.35% to 0.45%. Source material: naive CD4+ T cells from PBMCs. Subset indicated: CD45RA+ positively selected. The receptors here all came from a man younger than 30 in good health. Some clones in this sample may be carry-over from other donors' samples.

The chain carries TRBV21-1 and TRBJ2-7; no DNA check was done on the table's D call, TRBD2. TRBV21-1 is shown as a pseudogene. There are 16 residues in the CDR3. Here the CDR3 DNA reads TGTGCCAGCAGCTCCTTTTTGGCCGGGAGCTCCTACGAGCAGTACTTC. As protein: CASSSFLAGSSYEQYF.

The rearrangement joins TRBV6-5 to TRBJ2-7; no reliable D call. The CDR3 loop spans 14 amino acids. Germline V lookup: CDR1 MNHEY, CDR2 SVGAGI. V lost 9 bases, J lost 1 base, and 16 bases lay in between. In nucleotides, the CDR3 is TGTGCCAGTTCAGAGAATCGCCGATCCTACGAGCAGTACTTC. Translating gives CASSENRRSYEQYF.

The gene calls are TRBV4-1 and TRBJ2-3; D not resolved. The CDR3 spans 13 residues. V lost 5 bases and J lost 6, with 12 bases in between. Per germline, CDR1 MGHRA and CDR2 YSYEKL. The CDR3 here is CASSSPLRDTQYF. The CDR3 nucleotides are TGCGCCAGCAGCTCCCCCCTAAGGGATACGCAGTATTTT.

About this clone: Distinct nucleotide sequences in the sample also encode this CDR3. This chain uses TRBV4-3 with TRBJ2-3; TRBD2 might be the D (6 bases). V was pared by 1 base and J by 6 bases, with 11 bases between. The CDR3 consists of 14 residues. From germline, CDR1 is LGHNA and CDR2 YSLEER. Written as DNA, the CDR3 is TGCGCCAGCAGCCAAGGGAGGGGCAGGGATACGCAGTATTTT. Amino acid sequence: CASSQGRGRDTQYF.

A word on this clone: The sample has other DNA sequences that encode this CDR3 too. The chain combines TRBV5-1 with TRBJ2-1; D not certain. Germline V lookup: CDR1 SGHRS, CDR2 YFSETQ. Trimming pared 0 bases from V and 0 bases from J, leaving 10 bases between. The CDR3 is 16 residues long. CDR3 coding DNA: TGCGCCAGCAGCTTGGGTCGAACAAGCTCCTACAATGAGCAGTTCTTC. Its translation: CASSLGRTSSYNEQFF.

The chain combines TRBV28 with TRBJ2-7; 9 bases align to TRBD1. This CDR3 comprises 19 residues. V gave up 4 bases and J gave up 7 bases; unmatched junction bases: 23. Germline lookup yields CDR1 MDHEN and CDR2 SYDVKM. CDR3 region: CASSSPSWDRASTPSEQYF. The CDR3 DNA reads as TGTGCCAGCAGTTCCCCCTCCTGGGACAGGGCCTCTACCCCCAGTGAGCAGTACTTC.

This chain links TRBV10-1 with TRBJ2-3; D ambiguous. Trimming removed 3 bases from V and 2 bases from J, with 12 bases in between. CDR1 is WNHNN and CDR2 is SYGVQD in the germline V gene (reference sequence). This CDR3 spans 15 amino acids. The chain's CDR3 is CASSDSGLFTDTQYF. The CDR3 DNA follows: TGCGCCAGCAGTGACTCGGGCTTATTCACAGATACGCAGTATTTT.

The chain uses TRBV6-1 and TRBJ1-3; a possible D gene is TRBD1 (5 bases). Germline CDR1 reads MNHNS; CDR2 reads SASEGT. V was pared by 4 bases and J by 4 bases, with 17 bases between. The CDR3 sequence is 16 residues long. The CDR3, as DNA: TGTGCCAGCAGTGCGGGACCCGGGACGTTCGGAAACACCATATATTTT. It is translated as CASSAGPGTFGNTIYF.

The J gene is TRBJ2-7, the V gene TRBV19, with 7 bases that match TRBD2. The CDR3 has 14 residues. The ends lost 6 bases at V and 4 bases at J; junction bases unmatched: 9. Looked up from germline, CDR1 is LNHDA and CDR2 is SQIVND (reference sequence). DNA of the CDR3: TGTGCCAGTAGGGGAGCGGGAAGTGCGTACGAGCAGTACTTC. Its protein product is CASRGAGSAYEQYF.

The V gene is TRBV29-1, the J gene TRBJ2-5; 7 nucleotides match TRBD2. Germline CDR1 SQVTM, CDR2 ANQGSEA. The CDR3 has 14 amino acids. CDR3 loop: CSISRNGGGETQYF. The CDR3 nucleotides read TGCAGTATTTCCCGAAATGGGGGAGGGGAGACCCAGTACTTC.

The CDR3 region is CASGETSGYNEQFF. CDR3 DNA sequence: TGTGCCAGTGGCGAGACTAGCGGGTACAATGAGCAGTTCTTC. The rearrangement joins TRBV2 to TRBJ2-1; TRBD2 agrees at 10 bases. The CDR3 contains 14 residues. CDR1 and CDR2 (germline): SNHLY, FYNNEI. After removal of 9 bases from V and 4 bases from J, the junction contained 6 bases not matched to a gene.

The chain has TRBV28 and TRBJ1-2, with TRBD1 identical over 9 bases. CDR3 length equals 14 residues. Per germline, CDR1 MDHEN and CDR2 SYDVKM. V shed 5 bases and J 1 base; nucleotides not matched to a gene: 2. CDR3 sequence: CASSRTGVNYGYTF. The CDR3 DNA is TGTGCCAGCAGTCGGACAGGGGTTAACTATGGCTACACCTTC.

This chain links TRBV7-9 with TRBJ2-7, with TRBD1 identical over 12 bases. This CDR3 has 14 residues. CDR1 is SEHNR and CDR2 is FQNEAQ in the germline V gene (reference sequence). The V segment lost 5 bases and the J segment 5 bases; nucleotides outside the gene matches: 4. Written as DNA, the CDR3 is TGTGCCAGCAGCCCCGGGACAGGGGGCAACGAGCAGTACTTC. This codes for CASSPGTGGNEQYF.

This clone was seen only once. The chain joins TRBV11-2 to TRBJ2-2; 8 nucleotides align to TRBD2. Germline lookup yields CDR1 SGHAT and CDR2 FQNNGV. The junction had 7 bases not matched to a gene; V was cut back by 4 bases and J by 3 bases. CDR3 length: 16 residues. CDR3 nucleotide sequence: TGTGCCAGCAGCTCCCGGCGGGAGGTATACACCGGGGAGCTGTTTTTT. Its translation is CASSSRREVYTGELFF.

This chain uses TRBV4-1 with TRBJ2-7; TRBD2 matches 12 bases. The germline gives CDR1 MGHRA, CDR2 YSYEKL. The CDR3 spans 17 residues. The V gene end was trimmed by 1 base and the J gene end by 2 bases; junction bases not matched to a gene: 6. CDR3 bases: TGCGCCAGCAGCCAAGGGGGGACTAGCGGGTCCGCCTACGAGCAGTACTTC. This codes for CASSQGGTSGSAYEQYF.

This rearrangement joins TRBV7-8 to TRBJ2-3; TRBD1 agrees at 9 bases. The CDR3 sequence is 16 residues long. From germline, CDR1 is SGHVS and CDR2 FQNEAQ. V lost 4 bases, J lost 1 base, and 6 bases stayed unmatched. The CDR3 nucleotides are TGTGCCAGCAGCTGGCGGACAGGGGCCGGCACAGATACGCAGTATTTT. This encodes CASSWRTGAGTDTQYF.

The rearrangement links TRBV6-1 to TRBJ2-7, with D perhaps matching TRBD1 (5 bases). V was cut by 4 bases and J by 4 bases, with 11 bases left in between. Germline-derived CDR1 and CDR2 are MNHNS and SASEGT. This CDR3 spans 13 amino acids. This CDR3 is CASSAQGGYEQYF. The CDR3 coding sequence is TGTGCCAGCAGTGCCCAGGGTGGGTACGAGCAGTACTTC.

The rearrangement uses TRBV19 and TRBJ1-4; 10 bases align to TRBD1. Germline lookup yields CDR1 LNHDA and CDR2 SQIVND (reference sequence). This CDR3 is built from 16 residues. The J segment lost 6 bases and the V segment lost 9 bases, leaving 13 bases of the junction unmatched. This CDR3 is CASQTGTGAGDEKLFF. In DNA, the CDR3 is TGTGCCAGCCAAACCGGGACAGGGGCCGGAGATGAAAAACTGTTTTTT.

The rearrangement links TRBV5-1 to TRBJ2-6; D is unclear. Germline assignment: CDR1 SGHRS and CDR2 YFSETQ. The CDR3 spans 16 residues. Trimming pared 4 bases from V and 4 bases from J, leaving 15 bases between. The CDR3 here is CASSPRITMGANVLTF. In nucleotides, the CDR3 is TGCGCCAGCAGCCCCCGTATCACCATGGGGGCCAACGTCCTGACTTTC.

CDR3 sequence (DNA): TGTGCCAGCAGTTCAACAATGGGACGGCTACCCCCCTACGAGCAGTACTTC. Protein sequence: CASSSTMGRLPPYEQYF. This sequence joins TRBV28 and TRBJ2-7; D is tentatively TRBD1 or TRBD2 (5 bases each). The germline CDR1 and CDR2 sequences are MDHEN and SYDVKM. Trimming took 4 bases from V and 2 from J, leaving 21 bases between them. The CDR3 totals 17 residues.